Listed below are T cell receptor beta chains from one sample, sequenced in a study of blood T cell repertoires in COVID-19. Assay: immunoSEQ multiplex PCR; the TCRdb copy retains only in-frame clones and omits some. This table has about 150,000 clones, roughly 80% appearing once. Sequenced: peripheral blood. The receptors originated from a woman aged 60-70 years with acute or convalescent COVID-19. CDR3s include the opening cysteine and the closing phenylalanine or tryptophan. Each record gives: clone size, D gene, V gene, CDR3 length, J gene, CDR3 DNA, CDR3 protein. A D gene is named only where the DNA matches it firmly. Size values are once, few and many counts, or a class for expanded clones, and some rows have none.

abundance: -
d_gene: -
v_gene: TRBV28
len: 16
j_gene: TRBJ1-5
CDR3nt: TGTGCCAGCTACAATTGGGCCCGTGGTAGCAATCAGCCCCAGCATTTT
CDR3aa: CASYNWARGSNQPQHF

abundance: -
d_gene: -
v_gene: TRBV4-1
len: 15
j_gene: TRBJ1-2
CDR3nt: TGCGCCAGCAGCCAAGTAGGAGGGCGGCCCTATGGCTACACCTTC
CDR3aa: CASSQVGGRPYGYTF

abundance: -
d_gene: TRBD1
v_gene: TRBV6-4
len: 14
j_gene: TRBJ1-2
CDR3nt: TGTGCCAGCAGTGCATCTGGGACAGGTTATGGCTACACCTTC
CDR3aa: CASSASGTGYGYTF

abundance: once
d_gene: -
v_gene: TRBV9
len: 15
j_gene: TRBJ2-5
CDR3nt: TGTGCCAGCAGCGTAAACGTGGGGGCACAAGAGACCCAGTACTTC
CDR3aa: CASSVNVGAQETQYF

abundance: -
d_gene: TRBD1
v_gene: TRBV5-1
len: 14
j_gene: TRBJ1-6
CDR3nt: TGCGCCAGCAGCTTTACAGGGGGCTATTCACCCCTCCACTTT
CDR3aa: CASSFTGGYSPLHF

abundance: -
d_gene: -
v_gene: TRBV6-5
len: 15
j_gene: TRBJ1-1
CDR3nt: TGTGCCAGCACCGACGGGGGGGCGGGGAACACTGAAGCTTTCTTT
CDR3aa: CASTDGGAGNTEAFF

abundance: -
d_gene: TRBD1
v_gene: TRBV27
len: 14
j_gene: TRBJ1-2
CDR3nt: TGTGCCAGCAGTTTATCGCCCGACAGGGGTGGCTACACCTTC
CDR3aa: CASSLSPDRGGYTF

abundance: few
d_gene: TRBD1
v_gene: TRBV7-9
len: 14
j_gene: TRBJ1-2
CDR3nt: TGTGCCAGCGGAGGACAGGGTACAGCGGATGGCTACACCTTC
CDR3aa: CASGGQGTADGYTF

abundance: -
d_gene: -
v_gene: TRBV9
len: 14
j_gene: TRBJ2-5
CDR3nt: TGTGCCAGCAGCGTAGCGTCTAGCAGAGAGACCCAGTACTTC
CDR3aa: CASSVASSRETQYF

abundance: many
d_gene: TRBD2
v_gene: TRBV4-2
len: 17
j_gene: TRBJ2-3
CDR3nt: TGTGCCAGCAGCCAAGATTTTCTAGCGGAAAGCACAGATACGCAGTATTTT
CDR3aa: CASSQDFLAESTDTQYF

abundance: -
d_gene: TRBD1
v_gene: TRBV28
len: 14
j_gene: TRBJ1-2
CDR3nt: TGTGCCAGCAGTTTAGCCGACAGGGACTATGGCTACACCTTC
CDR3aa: CASSLADRDYGYTF

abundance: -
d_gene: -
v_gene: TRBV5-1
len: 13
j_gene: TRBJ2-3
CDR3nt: TGCGCCAGCAGCTTTAGTCCCACAGATACGCAGTATTTT
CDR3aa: CASSFSPTDTQYF

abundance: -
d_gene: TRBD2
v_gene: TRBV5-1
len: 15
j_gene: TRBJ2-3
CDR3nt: TGCGCCAGCAGCTTAGGACTAGCCGGCACAGATACGCAGTATTTT
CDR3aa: CASSLGLAGTDTQYF

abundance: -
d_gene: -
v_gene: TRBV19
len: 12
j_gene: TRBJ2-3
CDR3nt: TGTGCCAGTAGTAGCAGGGCCGATACGCAGTATTTT
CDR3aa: CASSSRADTQYF

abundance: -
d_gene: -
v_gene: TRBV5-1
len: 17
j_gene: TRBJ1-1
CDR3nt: TGCGCCAGCAGCTGGACGTTGGGGCGACGGTTGAACACTGAAGCTTTCTTT
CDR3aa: CASSWTLGRRLNTEAFF

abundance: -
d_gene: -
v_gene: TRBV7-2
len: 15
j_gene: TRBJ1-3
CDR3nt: TGTGCCAGCAGCCCGTATCTATTCACTGGAAACACCATATATTTT
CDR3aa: CASSPYLFTGNTIYF

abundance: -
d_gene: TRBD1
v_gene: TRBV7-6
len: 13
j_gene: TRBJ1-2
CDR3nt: TGTGCCAGCAGCTTAGGAGACAGGGATGGCTACACCTTC
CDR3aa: CASSLGDRDGYTF

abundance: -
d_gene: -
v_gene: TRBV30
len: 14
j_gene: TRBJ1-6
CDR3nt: TGTGCCTGGAGCAGGGCGGTTGTGAATTCACCCCTCCACTTT
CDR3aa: CAWSRAVVNSPLHF

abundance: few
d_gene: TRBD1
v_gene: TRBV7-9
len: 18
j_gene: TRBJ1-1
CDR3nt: TGTGCCAGCAGCCCTAACTTCCGGGACAGGGGATTGAACACTGAAGCTTTCTTT
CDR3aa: CASSPNFRDRGLNTEAFF

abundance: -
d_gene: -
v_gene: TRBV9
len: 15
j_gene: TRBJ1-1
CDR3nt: TGTGCCAGCAGCGTAGTTGGCGGAGGGAACACTGAAGCTTTCTTT
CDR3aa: CASSVVGGGNTEAFF

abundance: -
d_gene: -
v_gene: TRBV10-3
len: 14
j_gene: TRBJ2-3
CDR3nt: TGTGCCATCAGTGAGTTCCAGGGCACAGATACGCAGTATTTT
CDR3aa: CAISEFQGTDTQYF

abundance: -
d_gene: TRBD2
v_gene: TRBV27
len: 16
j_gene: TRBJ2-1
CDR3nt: TGTGCCAGCAGTTCCCAGCCTAGCGGGGTATTCAATGAGCAGTTCTTC
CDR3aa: CASSSQPSGVFNEQFF

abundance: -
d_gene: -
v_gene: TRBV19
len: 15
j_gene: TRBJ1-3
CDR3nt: TGTGCCAGTTCAGATCAGGGGTTAACTGGAAACACCATATATTTT
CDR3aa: CASSDQGLTGNTIYF

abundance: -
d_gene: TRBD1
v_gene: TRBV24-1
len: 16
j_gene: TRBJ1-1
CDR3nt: TGTGCCACCAGTGATCCGGGACAGGGGGGGGACACTGAAGCTTTCTTT
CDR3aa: CATSDPGQGGDTEAFF

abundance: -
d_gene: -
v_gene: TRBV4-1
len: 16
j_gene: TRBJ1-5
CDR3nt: TGCGCCAGCAGCCAAGATATCCAGAATAGCAATCAGCCCCAGCATTTT
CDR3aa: CASSQDIQNSNQPQHF

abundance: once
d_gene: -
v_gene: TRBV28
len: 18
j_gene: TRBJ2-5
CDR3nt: TGTGCCAGCAGTTTGAGGCGGGCGGGGGCCGGATTCCAAGAGACCCAGTACTTC
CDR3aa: CASSLRRAGAGFQETQYF

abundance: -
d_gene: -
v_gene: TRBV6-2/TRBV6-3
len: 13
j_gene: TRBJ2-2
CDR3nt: TGTGCCAGCAGCCCGCAGGGTAACGGGGAGCTGTTTTTT
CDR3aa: CASSPQGNGELFF

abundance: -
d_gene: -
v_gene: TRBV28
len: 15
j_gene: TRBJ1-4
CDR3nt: TGTGCCAGCAGCCCTGGGGCGGGGGCTAATGAAAAACTGTTTTTT
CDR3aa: CASSPGAGANEKLFF

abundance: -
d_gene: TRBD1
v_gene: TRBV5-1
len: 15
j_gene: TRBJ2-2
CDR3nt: TGCGCCAGCAGCTTGGACAGGGGGTGGTCCGGGGAGCTGTTTTTT
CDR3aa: CASSLDRGWSGELFF

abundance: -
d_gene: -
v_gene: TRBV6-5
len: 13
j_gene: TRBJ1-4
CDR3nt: TGTGCCAGCAGCAGCGTTCTTCGAGAAAAACTGTTTTTT
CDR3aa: CASSSVLREKLFF

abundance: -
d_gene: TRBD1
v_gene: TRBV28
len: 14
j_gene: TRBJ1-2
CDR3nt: TGTGCCAGCAGTCAGGGACAGGGGTTTTATGGCTACACCTTC
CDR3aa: CASSQGQGFYGYTF

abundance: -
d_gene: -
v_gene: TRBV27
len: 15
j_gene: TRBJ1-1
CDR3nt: TGTGCCAGCAGTTTATACGACAGCCGGAACACTGAAGCTTTCTTT
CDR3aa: CASSLYDSRNTEAFF

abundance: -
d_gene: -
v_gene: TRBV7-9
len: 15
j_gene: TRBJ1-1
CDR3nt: TGTGCCAGCAGCCCCCCCGGCTGGGGGCGGACTGAAGCTTTCTTT
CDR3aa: CASSPPGWGRTEAFF

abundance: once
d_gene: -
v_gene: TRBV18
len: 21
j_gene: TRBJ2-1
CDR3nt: TGTGCCAGCTCACCACCGGATGGGGGCCGTCTGAAACCTCTCTCCTACAATGAGCAGTTCTTC
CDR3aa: CASSPPDGGRLKPLSYNEQFF

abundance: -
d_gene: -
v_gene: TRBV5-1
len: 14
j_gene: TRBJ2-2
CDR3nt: TGCGCCAGCAGCTTGTTCCAGACATCCGGGGAGCTGTTTTTT
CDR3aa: CASSLFQTSGELFF

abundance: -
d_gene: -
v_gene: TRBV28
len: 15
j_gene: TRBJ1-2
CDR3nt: TGTGCCAGCAGTCCGCGAGGCCTAGCTAACTATGGCTACACCTTC
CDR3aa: CASSPRGLANYGYTF

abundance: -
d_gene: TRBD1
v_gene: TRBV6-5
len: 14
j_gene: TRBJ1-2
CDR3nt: TGTGCCAGCAGCAAAACGACAGGGGACTATGGCTACACCTTC
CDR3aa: CASSKTTGDYGYTF

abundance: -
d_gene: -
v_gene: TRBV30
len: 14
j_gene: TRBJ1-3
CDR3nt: TGTGCCTGGAGTGGGTCGGACAGAGGAAACACCATATATTTT
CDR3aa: CAWSGSDRGNTIYF

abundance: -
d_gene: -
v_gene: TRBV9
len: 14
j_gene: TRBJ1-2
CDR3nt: TGTGCCAGCAGCGTAGCTACCGTTAACTATGGCTACACCTTC
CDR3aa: CASSVATVNYGYTF

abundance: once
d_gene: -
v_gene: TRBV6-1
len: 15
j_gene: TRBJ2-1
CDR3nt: TGTGCCAGCAGTGAACTAGGAGGGGCGGGCAATGAGCAGTTCTTC
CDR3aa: CASSELGGAGNEQFF

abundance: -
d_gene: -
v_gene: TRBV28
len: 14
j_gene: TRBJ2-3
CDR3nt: TGTGCCAGCAGCTCCCCCGCCGGGGGAGATACGCAGTATTTT
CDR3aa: CASSSPAGGDTQYF

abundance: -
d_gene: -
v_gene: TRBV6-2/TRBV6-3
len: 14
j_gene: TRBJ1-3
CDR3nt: TGTGCCAGCAGCAACCCCGGCTCTGGAAACACCATATATTTT
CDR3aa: CASSNPGSGNTIYF

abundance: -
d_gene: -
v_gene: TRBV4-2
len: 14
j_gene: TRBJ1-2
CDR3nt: TGTGCCAGCAGCCAAGACCTGACAGACTATGGCTACACCTTC
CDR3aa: CASSQDLTDYGYTF